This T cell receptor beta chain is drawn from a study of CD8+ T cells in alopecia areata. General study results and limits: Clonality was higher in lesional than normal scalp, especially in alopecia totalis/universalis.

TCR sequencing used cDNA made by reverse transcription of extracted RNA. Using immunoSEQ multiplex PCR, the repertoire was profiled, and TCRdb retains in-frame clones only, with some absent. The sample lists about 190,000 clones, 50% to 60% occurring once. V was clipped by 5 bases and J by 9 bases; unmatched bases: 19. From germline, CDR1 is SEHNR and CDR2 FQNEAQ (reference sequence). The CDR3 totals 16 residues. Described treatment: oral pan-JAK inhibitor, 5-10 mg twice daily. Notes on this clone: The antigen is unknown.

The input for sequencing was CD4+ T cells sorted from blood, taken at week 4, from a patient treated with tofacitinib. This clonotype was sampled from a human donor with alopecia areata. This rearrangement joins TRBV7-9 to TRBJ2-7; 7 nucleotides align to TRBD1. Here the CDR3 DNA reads TGTGCCAGCAGCCGACGTACCGGGACAGCCGATTTAGGGCAGTACTTC. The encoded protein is CASSRRTGTADLGQYF.